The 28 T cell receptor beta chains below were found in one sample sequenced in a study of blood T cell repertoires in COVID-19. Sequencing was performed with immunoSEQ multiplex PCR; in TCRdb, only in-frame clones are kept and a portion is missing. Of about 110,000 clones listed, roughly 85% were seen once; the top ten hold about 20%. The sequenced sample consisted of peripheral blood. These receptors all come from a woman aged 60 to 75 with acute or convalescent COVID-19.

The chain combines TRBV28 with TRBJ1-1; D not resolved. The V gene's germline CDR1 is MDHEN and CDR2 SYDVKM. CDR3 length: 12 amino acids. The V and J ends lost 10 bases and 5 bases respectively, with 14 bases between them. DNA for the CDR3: TGTGCCACGATAATTGGGGAGACTGAAGCTTTCTTT. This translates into CATIIGETEAFF.

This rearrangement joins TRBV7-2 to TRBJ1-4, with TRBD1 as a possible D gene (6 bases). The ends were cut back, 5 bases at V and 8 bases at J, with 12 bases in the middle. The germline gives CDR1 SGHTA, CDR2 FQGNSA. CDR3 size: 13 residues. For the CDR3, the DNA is TGTGCCAGCAGCCTCGGGACAAGGGAAAAACTGTTTTTT. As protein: CASSLGTREKLFF.

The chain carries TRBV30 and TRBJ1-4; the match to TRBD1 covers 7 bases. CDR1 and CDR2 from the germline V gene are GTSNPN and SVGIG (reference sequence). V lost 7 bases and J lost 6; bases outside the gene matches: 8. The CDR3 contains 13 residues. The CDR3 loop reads CALQGLTHEKLFF. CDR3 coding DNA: TGTGCCTTACAGGGGCTGACTCATGAAAAACTGTTTTTT. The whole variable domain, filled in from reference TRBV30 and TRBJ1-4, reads SQTIHQWPATLVQPVGSPLSLECTVEGTSNPNLYWYRQAAGRGLQLLFYSVGIGQISSEVPQNLSASRPQDRQFILSSKKLLLSDSGFYLCALQGLTHEKLFFGSGTQLSVL.

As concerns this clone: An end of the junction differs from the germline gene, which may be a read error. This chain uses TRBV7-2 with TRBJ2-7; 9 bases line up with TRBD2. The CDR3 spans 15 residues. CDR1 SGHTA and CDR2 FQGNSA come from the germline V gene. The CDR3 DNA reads TGTGCCAGCGGAAGTACGGTGGGGGTAGCGGGGGAAACTCCCTTC. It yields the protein CASGSTVGVAGETPF.

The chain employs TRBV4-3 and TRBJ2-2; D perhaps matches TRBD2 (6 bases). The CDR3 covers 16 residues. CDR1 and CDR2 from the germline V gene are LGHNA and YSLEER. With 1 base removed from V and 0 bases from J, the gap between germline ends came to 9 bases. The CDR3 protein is CASSQGRLANTGELFF. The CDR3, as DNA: TGCGCCAGCAGCCAAGGGAGACTAGCGAACACCGGGGAGCTGTTTTTT.

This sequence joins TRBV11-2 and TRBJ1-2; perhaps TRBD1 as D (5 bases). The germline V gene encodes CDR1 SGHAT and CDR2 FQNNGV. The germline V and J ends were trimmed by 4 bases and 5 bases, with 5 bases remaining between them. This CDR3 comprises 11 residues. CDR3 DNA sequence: TGTGCCAGCAGCTCAGGGTATGGCTACACCTTC. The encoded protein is CASSSGYGYTF. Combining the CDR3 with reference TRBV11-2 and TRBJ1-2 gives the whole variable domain EAGVAQSPRYKIIEKRQSVAFWCNPISGHATLYWYQQILGQGPKLLIQFQNNGVVDDSQLPKDRFSAERLKGVDSTLKIQPAKLEDSAVYLCASSSGYGYTFGSGTRLTVV.

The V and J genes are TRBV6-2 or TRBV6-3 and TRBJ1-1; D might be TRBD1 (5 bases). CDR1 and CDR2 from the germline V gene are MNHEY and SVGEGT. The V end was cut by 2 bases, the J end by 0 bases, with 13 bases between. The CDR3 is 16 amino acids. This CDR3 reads CASSYPPGWMNTEAFF. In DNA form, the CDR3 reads TGTGCCAGCAGTTACCCCCCAGGGTGGATGAACACTGAAGCTTTCTTT.

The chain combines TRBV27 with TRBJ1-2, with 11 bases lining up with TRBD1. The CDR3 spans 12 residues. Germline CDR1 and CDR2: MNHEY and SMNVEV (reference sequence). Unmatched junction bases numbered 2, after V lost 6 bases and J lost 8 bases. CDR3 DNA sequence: TGTGCCAGCAGGGGGACAGGGGGGGGCTACACCTTC. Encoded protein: CASRGTGGGYTF.

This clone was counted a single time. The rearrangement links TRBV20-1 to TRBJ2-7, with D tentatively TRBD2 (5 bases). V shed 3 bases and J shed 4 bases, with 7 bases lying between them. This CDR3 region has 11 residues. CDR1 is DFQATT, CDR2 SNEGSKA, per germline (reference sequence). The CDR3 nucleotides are TGCAGTGCTAGTGTAGCGTACGAGCAGTACTTC. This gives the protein CSASVAYEQYF.

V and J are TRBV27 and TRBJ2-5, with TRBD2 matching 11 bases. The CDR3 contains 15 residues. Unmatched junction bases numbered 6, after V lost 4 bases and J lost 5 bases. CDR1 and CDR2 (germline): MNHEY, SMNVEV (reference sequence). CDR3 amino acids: CASSSPSGGKETQYF. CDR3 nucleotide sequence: TGTGCCAGCAGTTCACCTAGCGGGGGGAAGGAGACCCAGTACTTC.

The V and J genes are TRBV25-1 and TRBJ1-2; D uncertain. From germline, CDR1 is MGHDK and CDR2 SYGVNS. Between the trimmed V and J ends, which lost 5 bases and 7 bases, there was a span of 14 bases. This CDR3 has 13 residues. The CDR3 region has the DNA TGTGCCAGCAGTACGTTGGCGGCCGCTGGCTACACCTTC. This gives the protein CASSTLAAAGYTF.

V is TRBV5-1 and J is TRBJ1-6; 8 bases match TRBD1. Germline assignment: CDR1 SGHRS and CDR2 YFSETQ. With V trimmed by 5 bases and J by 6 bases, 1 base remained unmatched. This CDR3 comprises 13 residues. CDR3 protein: CASRQGVNSPLHF. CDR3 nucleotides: TGCGCCAGCAGACAGGGGGTTAATTCACCCCTCCACTTT.

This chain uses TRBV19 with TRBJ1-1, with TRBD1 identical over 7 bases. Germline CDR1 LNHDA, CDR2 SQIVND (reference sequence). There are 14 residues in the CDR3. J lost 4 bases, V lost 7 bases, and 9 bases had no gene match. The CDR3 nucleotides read TGTGCCAGTAATCGACAGGGCGGAGGCACTGAAGCTTTCTTT. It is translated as CASNRQGGGTEAFF.

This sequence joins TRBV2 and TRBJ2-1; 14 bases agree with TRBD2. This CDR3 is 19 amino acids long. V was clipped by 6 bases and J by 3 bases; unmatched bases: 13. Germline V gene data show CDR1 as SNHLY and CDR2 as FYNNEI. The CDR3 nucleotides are TGTGCCAGCAGGGGCGGCCCGGGACTAGCGGGAGTGTACTACAATGAGCAGTTCTTC. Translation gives CASRGGPGLAGVYYNEQFF. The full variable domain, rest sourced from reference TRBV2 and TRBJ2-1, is EPEVTQTPSHQVTQMGQEVILRCVPISNHLYFYWYRQILGQKVEFLVSFYNNEISEKSEIFDDQFSVERPDGSNFTLKIRSTKLEDSAMYFCASRGGPGLAGVYYNEQFFGPGTRLTVL.

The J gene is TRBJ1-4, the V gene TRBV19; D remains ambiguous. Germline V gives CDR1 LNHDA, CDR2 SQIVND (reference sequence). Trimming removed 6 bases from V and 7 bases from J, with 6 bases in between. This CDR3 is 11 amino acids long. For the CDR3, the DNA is TGTGCCAGTAGCCCGAGTGAAAAACTGTTTTTT. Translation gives CASSPSEKLFF.

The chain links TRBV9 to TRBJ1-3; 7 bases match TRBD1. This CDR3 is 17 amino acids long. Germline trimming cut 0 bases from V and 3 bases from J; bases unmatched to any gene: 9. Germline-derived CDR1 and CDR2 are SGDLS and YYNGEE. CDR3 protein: CASSVAPTAGGGNTIYF. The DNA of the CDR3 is TGTGCCAGCAGCGTAGCTCCTACCGCAGGGGGTGGAAACACCATATATTTT.

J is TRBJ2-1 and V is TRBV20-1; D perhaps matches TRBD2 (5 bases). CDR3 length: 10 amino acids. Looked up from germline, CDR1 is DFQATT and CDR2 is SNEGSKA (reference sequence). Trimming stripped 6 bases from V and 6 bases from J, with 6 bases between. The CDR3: CSAEGNEQFF. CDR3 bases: TGCAGTGCCGAGGGCAATGAGCAGTTCTTC.

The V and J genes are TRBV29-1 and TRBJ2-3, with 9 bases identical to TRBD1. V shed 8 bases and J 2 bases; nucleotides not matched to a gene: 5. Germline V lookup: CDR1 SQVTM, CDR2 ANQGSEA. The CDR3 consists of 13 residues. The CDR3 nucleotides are TGCAGCACCGGGACAGGGCTCACAGATACGCAGTATTTT. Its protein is CSTGTGLTDTQYF.

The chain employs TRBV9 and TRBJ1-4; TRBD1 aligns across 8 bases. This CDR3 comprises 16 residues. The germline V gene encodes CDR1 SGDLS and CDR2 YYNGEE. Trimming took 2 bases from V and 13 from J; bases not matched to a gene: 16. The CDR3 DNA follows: TGTGCCAGCAGCGTGTCATTGGACAGGGTCAGCGAGGGACTGTTTTTT. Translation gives CASSVSLDRVSEGLFF. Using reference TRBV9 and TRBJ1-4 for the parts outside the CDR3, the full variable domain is DSGVTQTPKHLITATGQRVTLRCSPRSGDLSVYWYQQSLDQGLQFLIQYYNGEERAKGNILERFSAQQFPDLHSELNLSSLELGDSALYFCASSVSLDRVSEGLFFGSGTQLSVL.

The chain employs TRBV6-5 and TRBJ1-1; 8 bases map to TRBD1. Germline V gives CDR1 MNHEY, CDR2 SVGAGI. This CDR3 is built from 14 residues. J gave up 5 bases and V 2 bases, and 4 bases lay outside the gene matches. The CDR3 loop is CASSYQGAKTEAFF. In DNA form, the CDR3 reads TGTGCCAGCAGTTACCAGGGGGCAAAAACTGAAGCTTTCTTT.

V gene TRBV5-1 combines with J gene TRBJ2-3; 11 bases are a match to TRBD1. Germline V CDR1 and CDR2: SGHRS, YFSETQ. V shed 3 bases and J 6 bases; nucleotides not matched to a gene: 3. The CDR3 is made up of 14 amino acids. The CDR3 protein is CASSSDRGLDTQYF. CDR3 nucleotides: TGCGCCAGCAGCTCGGACAGGGGGCTGGATACGCAGTATTTT. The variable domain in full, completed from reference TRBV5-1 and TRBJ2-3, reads KAGVTQTPRYLIKTRGQQVTLSCSPISGHRSVSWYQQTPGQGLQFLFEYFSETQRNKGNFPGRFSGRQFSNSRSEMNVSTLELGDSALYLCASSSDRGLDTQYFGPGTRLTVL.

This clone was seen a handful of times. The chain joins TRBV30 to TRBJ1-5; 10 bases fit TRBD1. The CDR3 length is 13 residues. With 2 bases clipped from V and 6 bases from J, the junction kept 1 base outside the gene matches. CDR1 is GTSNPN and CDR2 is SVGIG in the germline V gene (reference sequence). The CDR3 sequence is CAWSRQGAQPQHF. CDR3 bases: TGTGCCTGGAGTCGACAGGGGGCTCAGCCCCAGCATTTT. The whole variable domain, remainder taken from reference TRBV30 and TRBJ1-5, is SQTIHQWPATLVQPVGSPLSLECTVEGTSNPNLYWYRQAAGRGLQLLFYSVGIGQISSEVPQNLSASRPQDRQFILSSKKLLLSDSGFYLCAWSRQGAQPQHFGDGTRLSIL.

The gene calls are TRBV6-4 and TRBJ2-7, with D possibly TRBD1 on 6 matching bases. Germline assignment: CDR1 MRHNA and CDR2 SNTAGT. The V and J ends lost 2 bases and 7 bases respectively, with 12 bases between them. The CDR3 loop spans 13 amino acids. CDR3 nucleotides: TGTGCCAGCAGTGACAACGAGGGACAAGAGCAGTACTTC. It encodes CASSDNEGQEQYF.

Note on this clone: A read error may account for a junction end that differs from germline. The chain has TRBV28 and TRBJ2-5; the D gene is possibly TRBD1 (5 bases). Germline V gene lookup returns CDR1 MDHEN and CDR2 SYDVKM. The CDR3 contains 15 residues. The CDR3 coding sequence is TGTGCCAGCAACCTAAGGGGCAGGGAAAAAGAGTCCCAGTACTTC. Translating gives CASNLRGREKESQYF. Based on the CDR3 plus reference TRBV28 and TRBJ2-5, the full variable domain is DVKVTQSSRYLVKRTGEKVFLECVQDMDHENMFWYRQDPGLGLRLIYFSYDVKMKEKGDIPEGYSVSREKKERFSLILESASTNQTSMYLCASNLRGREKESQYFGPGTRLLVL.

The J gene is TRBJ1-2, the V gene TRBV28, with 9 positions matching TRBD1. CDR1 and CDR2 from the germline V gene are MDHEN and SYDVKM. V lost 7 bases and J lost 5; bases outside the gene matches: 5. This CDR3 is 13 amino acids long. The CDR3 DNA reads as TGTGCCAGCAACGTACAGGGGGCGTATGGCTACACCTTC. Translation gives CASNVQGAYGYTF.

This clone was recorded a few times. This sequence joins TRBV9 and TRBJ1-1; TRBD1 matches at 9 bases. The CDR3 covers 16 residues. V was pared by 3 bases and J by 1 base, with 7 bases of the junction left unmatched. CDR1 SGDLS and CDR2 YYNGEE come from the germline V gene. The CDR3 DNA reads TGTGCCAGCAGCGCCGGGACAGGGACTTCGAACACTGAAGCTTTCTTT. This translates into CASSAGTGTSNTEAFF.

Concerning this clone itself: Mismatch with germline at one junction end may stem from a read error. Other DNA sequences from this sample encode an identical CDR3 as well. In DNA, the CDR3 is TGTGCCAGCAGTGAAGCTATTCGCGTAAATGAACAGTTCTTC. This sequence encodes CASSEAIRVNEQFF. The rearrangement joins TRBV6-1 to TRBJ2-1; D uncertain. Germline CDR1 reads MNHNS; CDR2 reads SASEGT. This CDR3 region has 14 residues.

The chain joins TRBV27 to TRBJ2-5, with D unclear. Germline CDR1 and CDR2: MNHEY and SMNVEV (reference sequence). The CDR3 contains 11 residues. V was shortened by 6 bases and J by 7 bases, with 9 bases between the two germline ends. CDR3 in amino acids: CASRGLGTQYF. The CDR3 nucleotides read TGTGCCAGCAGGGGCCTGGGGACCCAGTACTTC.